This record looks at one T cell receptor (beta chain) sequence and its context. The antigen is undetermined. These data come from a study of shared clonotypes between healthy human individuals. Regarding the study as a whole: Sampling was confined to blood; repertoires within tissues likely differ.

Germline V gene sequence: CDR1 SGHTA, CDR2 FQGNSA. The CDR3 has 14 residues. V shed 8 bases and J shed 6 bases, with 17 bases lying between them. Each cell subset's genomic DNA was divided evenly among several immunoSEQ plates. Generated by immunoSEQ multiplex PCR, the TCRdb table keeps only in-frame clones and is missing some. Counted here are fewer than 600,000 clones, around 78% occurring once; the ten biggest clones make up around 12%. The chain has TRBV7-2 and TRBJ2-4; D gene uncertain. The receptor was derived from a woman between 40 and 50 years old in good health. Some clones in this sample may be carry-over from other donors' samples. The sample comprised PBMCs. As DNA, the CDR3 is TGTGCCAGCGCTATCCTGGAGACGGGAAACATTCAGTACTTC. Protein product: CASAILETGNIQYF.